This T cell receptor beta chain is from a study of T cells in Graves' hyperthyroidism and ophthalmopathy. Per germline, CDR1 SGHRS and CDR2 YFSETQ. This CDR3 is 14 amino acids long. V gave up 3 bases and J gave up 0 bases, with 9 bases separating them. Amplified TCR beta CDR3 regions came from RNA transcripts. HTBI primers drove first-round RT-PCR of the TCR CDR3. TCRdb re-derived calls from the multiplex PCR reads in MiXCR, one entry per CDR3 protein. The data hold 300,000 to 400,000 distinct CDR3 sequences, with 18% observed a single time. This clonotype showed up just a few times. Sequencing used blood. The sequence was obtained from a woman between 50 and 59 years old with Graves' hyperthyroidism. This chain links TRBV5-1 with TRBJ1-2, with D possibly TRBD1 on 5 matching bases. CDR3: CASSSQGANYGYTF. CDR3 DNA: TGCGCCAGCAGCTCCCAGGGAGCTAACTATGGCTACACCTTC. Filled out from reference TRBV5-1 and TRBJ1-2, the complete variable domain reads KAGVTQTPRYLIKTRGQQVTLSCSPISGHRSVSWYQQTPGQGLQFLFEYFSETQRNKGNFPGRFSGRQFSNSRSEMNVSTLELGDSALYLCASSSQGANYGYTFGSGTRLTVV.